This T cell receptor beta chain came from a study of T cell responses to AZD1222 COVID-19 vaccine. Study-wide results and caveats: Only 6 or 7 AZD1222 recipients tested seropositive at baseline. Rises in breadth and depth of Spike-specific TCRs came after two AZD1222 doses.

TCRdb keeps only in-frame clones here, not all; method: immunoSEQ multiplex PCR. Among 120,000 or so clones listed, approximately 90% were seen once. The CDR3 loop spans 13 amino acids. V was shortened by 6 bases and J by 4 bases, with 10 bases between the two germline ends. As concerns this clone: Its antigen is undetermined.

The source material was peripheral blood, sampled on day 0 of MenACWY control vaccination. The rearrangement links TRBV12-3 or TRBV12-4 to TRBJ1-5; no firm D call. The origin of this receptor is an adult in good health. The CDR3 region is CASRVNDNQPQHF. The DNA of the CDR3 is TGTGCCAGCAGAGTAAACGATAATCAGCCCCAGCATTTT.